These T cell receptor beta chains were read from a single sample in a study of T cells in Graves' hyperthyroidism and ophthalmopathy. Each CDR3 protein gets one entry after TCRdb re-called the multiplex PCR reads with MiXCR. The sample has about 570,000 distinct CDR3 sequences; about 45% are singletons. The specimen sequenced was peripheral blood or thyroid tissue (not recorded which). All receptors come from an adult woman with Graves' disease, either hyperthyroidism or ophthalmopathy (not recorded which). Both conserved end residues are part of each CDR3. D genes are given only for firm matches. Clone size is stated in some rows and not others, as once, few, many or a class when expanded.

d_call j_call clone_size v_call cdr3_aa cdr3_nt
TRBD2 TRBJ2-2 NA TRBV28 CASSRSGRRTGELFF TGTGCCAGCAGTCGTAGCGGGAGACGGACCGGGGAGCTGTTTTTT
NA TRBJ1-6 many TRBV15 CATEGGNSPLHF TGTGCCACCGAGGGTGGGAATTCACCCCTCCACTTT
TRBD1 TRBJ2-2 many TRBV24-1 CATSDLGQGAFGELFF TGTGCCACCAGTGATTTGGGACAGGGGGCCTTCGGGGAGCTGTTTTTT
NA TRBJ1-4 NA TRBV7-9 CASSFQQGLRGKLFF TGTGCCAGCAGTTTCCAACAGGGCCTCCGTGGAAAACTGTTTTTT
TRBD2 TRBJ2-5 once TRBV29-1 CSAWGLAGEETQYF TGCAGCGCGTGGGGACTAGCGGGAGAAGAGACCCAGTACTTC
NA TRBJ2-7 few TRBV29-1 CSVEPTAGSEQYF TGCAGCGTTGAACCGACAGCCGGTAGCGAGCAGTACTTC
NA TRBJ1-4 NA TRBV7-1 CASTSRMGTKLFF TGTGCCAGCACCTCCCGGATGGGTACGAAACTGTTTTTT
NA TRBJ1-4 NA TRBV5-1 CASSRVERESTNEKLFF TGCGCCAGCAGCCGCGTGGAGCGGGAGAGCACTAATGAAAAACTGTTTTTT
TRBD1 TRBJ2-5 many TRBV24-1 CATSDSSGTGETQYF TGTGCCACCAGTGATTCCTCAGGGACAGGAGAGACCCAGTACTTC
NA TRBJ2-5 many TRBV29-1 CSVVEIETQYF TGCAGCGTCGTGGAAATAGAGACCCAGTACTTC
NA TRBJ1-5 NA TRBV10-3 CAISESTLTGVQPQHF TGTGCCATCAGTGAGTCGACGCTTACAGGCGTACAGCCCCAGCATTTT
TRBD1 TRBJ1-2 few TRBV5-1 CASSLPGQAWHGYTF TGCGCCAGCAGCTTGCCCGGACAGGCCTGGCATGGCTACACCTTC
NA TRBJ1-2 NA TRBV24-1 CAPLLDCYTF TGTGCCCCCCTTTTGGATTGCTACACCTTC
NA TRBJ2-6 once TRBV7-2 CASSLRGGFTEAF TGTGCCAGCAGCTTAAGGGGGGGCTTCACTGAAGCTTTC
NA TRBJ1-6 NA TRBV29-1 CSVETGDNSPLHF TGCAGCGTCGAGACAGGTGATAATTCACCCCTCCACTTT
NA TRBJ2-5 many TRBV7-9 CASSLVLAIQETQYF TGTGCCAGCAGCTTAGTCCTAGCGATCCAAGAGACCCAGTACTTC
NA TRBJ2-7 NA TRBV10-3 CAIKETYEQYF TGTGCCATCAAGGAGACCTACGAGCAGTACTTC
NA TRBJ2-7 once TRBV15 CATSSYRTFEASEQYF TGTGCCACCAGCAGTTACAGGACGTTTGAGGCCTCCGAGCAGTACTTC
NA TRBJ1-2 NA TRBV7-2 CASSPTWEANYGYTF TGTGCCAGCAGCCCGACGTGGGAAGCTAACTATGGCTACACCTTC
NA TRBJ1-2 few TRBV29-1 CSGGTEGGGYTF TGCAGCGGGGGGACGGAGGGGGGAGGCTACACCTTC
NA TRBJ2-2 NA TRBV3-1 CASSQREEPAPGELFF TGTGCCAGCAGCCAAAGGGAGGAACCCGCTCCCGGGGAGCTGTTTTTT
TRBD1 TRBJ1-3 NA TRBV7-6 CASSYARTGVPNTIYF TGTGCCAGCAGCTATGCGCGGACAGGAGTCCCAAACACCATATATTTT
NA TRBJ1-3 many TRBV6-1 CASSEIFASGNTIYF TGTGCCAGCAGTGAGATCTTCGCCTCTGGAAACACCATATATTTT
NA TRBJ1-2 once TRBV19 CASSIVEDSYYGYTF TGTGCCAGTAGTATAGTAGAGGACAGCTACTATGGCTACACCTTC
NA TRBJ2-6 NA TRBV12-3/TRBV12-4 CASSPSWANVLTF TGTGCCAGCAGTCCTTCTTGGGCTAACGTCCTGACTTTC
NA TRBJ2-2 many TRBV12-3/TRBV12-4 CASGRGGTNTGELFF TGTGCCAGCGGTCGTGGGGGGACGAACACCGGGGAGCTGTTTTTT
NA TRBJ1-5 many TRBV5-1 CASSWTVDQPQHF TGCGCCAGCAGCTGGACGGTAGATCAGCCCCAGCATTTT
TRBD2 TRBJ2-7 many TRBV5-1 CASSDGSASGTSYEQYF TGCGCCAGCAGCGATGGGTCGGCTAGCGGGACCTCCTACGAGCAGTACTTC
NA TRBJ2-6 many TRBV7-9 CASSGPTSSGANVLTF TGTGCCAGCAGCGGTCCTACCAGCTCTGGGGCCAACGTCCTGACTTTC
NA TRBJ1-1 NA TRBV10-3 CAISEMGLSGLPNTEAFF TGTGCCATCAGTGAGATGGGGCTCAGCGGGCTGCCGAACACTGAAGCTTTCTTT
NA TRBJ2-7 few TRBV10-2 CASRGGTGNYEQYF TGTGCCAGCAGGGGGGGGACAGGCAACTACGAGCAGTACTTC
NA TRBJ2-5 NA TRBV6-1 CASSYSRGAAKETQYF TGTGCCAGCAGTTACTCCCGGGGAGCTGCCAAAGAGACCCAGTACTTC
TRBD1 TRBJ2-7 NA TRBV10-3 CATTGTGTYEQYF TGTGCCACGACCGGGACAGGGACCTACGAGCAGTACTTC
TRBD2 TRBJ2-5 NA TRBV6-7 CASSYQAGGQETQYF TGTGCCAGCAGTTACCAAGCGGGGGGCCAAGAGACCCAGTACTTC
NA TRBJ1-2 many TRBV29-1 CSVIPESGLNNYGYTF TGCAGCGTTATACCCGAGTCAGGACTTAATAACTATGGCTACACCTTC
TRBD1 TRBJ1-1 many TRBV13 CASSSYFGTVNTEAFF TGTGCCAGCAGCTCTTATTTTGGGACAGTGAACACTGAAGCTTTCTTT
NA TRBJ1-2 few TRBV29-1 CSVESGRAYGYTF TGCAGCGTTGAAAGTGGCAGGGCCTATGGCTACACCTTC
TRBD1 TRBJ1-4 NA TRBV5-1 CASSFGQGVGEKLFF TGCGCCAGCAGCTTCGGACAGGGCGTAGGCGAAAAACTGTTTTTT
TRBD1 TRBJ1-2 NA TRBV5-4 CASSKGQGAQNYGYTF TGTGCCAGCAGCAAGGGACAGGGGGCCCAGAACTATGGCTACACCTTC
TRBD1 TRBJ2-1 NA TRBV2 CASSVGQGAYNEQFF TGTGCCAGCAGCGTGGGACAGGGAGCCTACAATGAGCAGTTCTTC
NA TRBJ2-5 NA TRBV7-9 CASSPAPYF TGTGCCAGCAGCCCGGCCCCGTACTTC
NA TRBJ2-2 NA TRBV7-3 CASSLTRDSTGELFF TGTGCCAGCAGCTTAACGCGAGATAGTACCGGGGAGCTGTTTTTT
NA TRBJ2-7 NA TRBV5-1 CASRPPRGRGTGEQYF TGCGCCAGCAGGCCGCCACGGGGACGGGGGACCGGGGAGCAGTACTTC
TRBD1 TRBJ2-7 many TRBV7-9 CASSRQGNEQYF TGTGCCAGCAGCCGACAGGGGAACGAGCAGTACTTC
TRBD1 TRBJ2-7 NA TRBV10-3 CAISYSDRDRYEQYF TGTGCCATCAGTTATTCCGACAGGGACAGGTACGAGCAGTACTTC